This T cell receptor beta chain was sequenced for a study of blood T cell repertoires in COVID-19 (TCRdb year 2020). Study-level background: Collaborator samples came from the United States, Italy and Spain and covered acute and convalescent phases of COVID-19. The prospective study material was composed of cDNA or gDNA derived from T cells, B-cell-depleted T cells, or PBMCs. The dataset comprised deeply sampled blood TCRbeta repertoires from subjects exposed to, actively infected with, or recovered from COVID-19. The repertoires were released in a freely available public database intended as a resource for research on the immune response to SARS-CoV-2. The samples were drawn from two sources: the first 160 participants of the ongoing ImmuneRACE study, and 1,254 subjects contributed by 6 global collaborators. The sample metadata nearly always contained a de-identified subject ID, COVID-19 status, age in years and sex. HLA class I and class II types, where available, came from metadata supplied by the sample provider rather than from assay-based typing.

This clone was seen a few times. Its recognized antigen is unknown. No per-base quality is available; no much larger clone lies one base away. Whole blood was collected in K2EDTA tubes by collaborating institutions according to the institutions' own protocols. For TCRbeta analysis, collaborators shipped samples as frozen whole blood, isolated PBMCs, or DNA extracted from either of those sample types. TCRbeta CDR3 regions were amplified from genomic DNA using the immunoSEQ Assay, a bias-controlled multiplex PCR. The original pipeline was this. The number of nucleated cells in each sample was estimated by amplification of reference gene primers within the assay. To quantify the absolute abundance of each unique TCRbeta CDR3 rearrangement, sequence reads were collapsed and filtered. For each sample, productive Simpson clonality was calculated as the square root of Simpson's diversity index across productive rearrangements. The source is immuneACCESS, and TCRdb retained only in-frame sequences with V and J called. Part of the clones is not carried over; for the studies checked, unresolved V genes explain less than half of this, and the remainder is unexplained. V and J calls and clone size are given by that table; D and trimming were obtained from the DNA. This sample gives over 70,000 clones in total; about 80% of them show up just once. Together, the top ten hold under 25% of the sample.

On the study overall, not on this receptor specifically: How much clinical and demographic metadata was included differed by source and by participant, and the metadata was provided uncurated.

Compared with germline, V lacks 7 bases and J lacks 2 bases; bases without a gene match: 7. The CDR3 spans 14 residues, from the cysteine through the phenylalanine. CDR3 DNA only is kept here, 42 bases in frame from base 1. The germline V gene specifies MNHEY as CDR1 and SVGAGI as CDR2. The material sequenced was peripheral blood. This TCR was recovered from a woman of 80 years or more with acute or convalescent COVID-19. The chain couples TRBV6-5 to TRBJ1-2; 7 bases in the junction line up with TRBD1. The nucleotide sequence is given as TGTGCCAGCATTGGAAGGGGGCGGAACTATGGCTACACCTTC. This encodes CASIGRGRNYGYTF.